This T cell receptor (beta chain) is from a study of blood T cell repertoires in COVID-19. Study summary: Both acute and convalescent COVID-19 samples were obtained from the United States, Italy and Spain. The cDNA or gDNA used as material had been derived from T cells, B-cell-depleted T cells, or PBMCs.

Trimming took off 4 bases at V and 6 bases at J, with 13 bases between the two ends. Germline CDR1 reads SQVTM; CDR2 reads ANQGSEA. The CDR3 is 13 amino acids. The data were produced by immunoSEQ multiplex PCR, yet TCRdb's version contains in-frame clones alone and is incomplete. Counted here are about 200,000 clones, 86% occurring once; the ten biggest clones make up 3% to 4%. Participant-reported clinical history was the basis for cohort assignment. The sequenced sample was PBMCs or T cells enriched from blood (not recorded which). The TCR was taken from a middle-aged woman with acute COVID-19. This chain links TRBV29-1 with TRBJ2-1, with D tentatively TRBD1 (5 bases). The CDR3 loop reads CSVVGAVVNEQFF. DNA for the CDR3: TGCAGCGTTGTAGGGGCAGTCGTCAATGAGCAGTTCTTC.